Following are 25 T cell receptor beta chains from one sample sequenced in a study of T cell responses to AZD1222 COVID-19 vaccine. The repertoire was sequenced with immunoSEQ multiplex PCR; TCRdb's copy has only in-frame clones and lacks some. The profile shows about 85,000 clones, 80% to 90% of them singletons. The specimen was peripheral blood, collected on day 0 of AZD1222 vaccination. These receptors were taken from an adult in good health.

The chain couples TRBV10-3 to TRBJ1-3, with 7 bases that match TRBD1. CDR1 ENHRY and CDR2 SYGVKD come from the germline V gene. J gave up 4 bases and V 8 bases, and 2 bases lay outside the gene matches. This CDR3 region has 12 residues. The CDR3 sequence: CAIEGAGNTIYF. The DNA of the CDR3 is TGTGCCATCGAGGGGGCGGGAAACACCATATATTTT.

The chain combines TRBV19 with TRBJ2-2; D unclear. CDR1 and CDR2 from the germline V gene are LNHDA and SQIVND (reference sequence). The CDR3 is made up of 11 amino acids. Trimming took 7 bases from V and 6 from J, leaving 6 bases between them. The CDR3 DNA is TGTGCCAGTAATCGGCCCGGGGAGCTGTTTTTT. Amino acids: CASNRPGELFF.

This rearrangement joins TRBV14 to TRBJ2-5; D tentatively reads TRBD1 or TRBD2 (5 bases each). V shed 7 bases and J shed 5 bases, with 11 bases lying between them. The CDR3 contains 12 residues. The germline gives CDR1 SGHDN, CDR2 FVKESK. CDR3 bases: TGTGCCAGCATCCCCAGGGAGGAGACCCAGTACTTC. Protein sequence: CASIPREETQYF. Variable domain in full (rest from reference TRBV14 and TRBJ2-5): EAGVTQFPSHSVIEKGQTVTLRCDPISGHDNLYWYRRVMGKEIKFLLHFVKESKQDESGMPNNRFLAERTGGTYSTLKVQPAELEDSGVYFCASIPREETQYFGPGTRLLVL.

The V and J genes are TRBV6-4 and TRBJ1-2; D is unclear. Trimming left V 7 bases short and J 0 bases short, with 9 bases between. The CDR3 length is 13 residues. The V gene's germline CDR1 is MRHNA and CDR2 SNTAGT. The DNA for the CDR3 is TGTGCCAGCAATAGCTCCACTAACTATGGCTACACCTTC. Amino acids: CASNSSTNYGYTF.

The chain uses TRBV19 and TRBJ1-3; D perhaps matches TRBD1 (6 bases). The CDR3 length is 15 residues. The germline V gene has CDR1 LNHDA and CDR2 SQIVND (reference sequence). The V and J ends lost 6 bases and 2 bases respectively, with 14 bases between them. CDR3 coding DNA: TGTGCCAGTAGACAACAGGGAGCAACTGGAAACACCATATATTTT. It codes for CASRQQGATGNTIYF.

The V and J genes are TRBV7-2 and TRBJ1-1, with D uncertain. Germline lookup yields CDR1 SGHTA and CDR2 FQGNSA. The CDR3 runs 14 residues. V lost 2 bases and J 0 bases, leaving 7 bases between the germline ends. The CDR3 DNA follows: TGTGCCAGCAGCTTACTTATCCTGAACACTGAAGCTTTCTTT. Translation gives CASSLLILNTEAFF.

This sequence joins TRBV15 and TRBJ2-7, with D perhaps TRBD1 (5 bases). V lost 0 bases and J lost 4, with 10 bases in between. This CDR3 has 14 amino acids. The germline V gene encodes CDR1 LNHNV and CDR2 YYDKDF (reference sequence). CDR3 sequence (DNA): TGTGCCACCAGCAGAGATAGGGGCGGTTACGAGCAGTACTTC. Its translation: CATSRDRGGYEQYF.

This clone has just one count. V and J are TRBV6-6 and TRBJ1-2; D ambiguous. The CDR3 is 11 amino acids. CDR1 is MNHNY and CDR2 is SVGAGI in the germline V gene (reference sequence). With 6 bases removed from V and 7 bases from J, the gap between germline ends came to 9 bases. In DNA form, the CDR3 reads TGTGCCAGCAGGACCGCACGTGGCTACACCTTC. The encoded protein is CASRTARGYTF.

The V gene is TRBV7-8, the J gene TRBJ2-3; D might be TRBD2 (6 bases). The V and J ends lost 1 base and 7 bases respectively, with 12 bases between them. Germline loops: CDR1 SGHVS, CDR2 FQNEAQ. The CDR3 runs to 14 residues. The CDR3 sequence: CASSLELAQNTQYF. CDR3 DNA sequence: TGTGCCAGCAGCTTAGAACTAGCTCAAAATACGCAGTATTTT.

The chain recombines TRBV5-1 with TRBJ2-2, with 7 bases that match TRBD2. The V and J ends lost 2 bases and 2 bases, in that order; junction bases with no gene match: 3. Germline CDR1 is SGHRS and CDR2 is YFSETQ. CDR3 length: 15 residues. The chain's CDR3 is CASSLAGINTGELFF. DNA for the CDR3: TGCGCCAGCAGCTTAGCGGGGATCAACACCGGGGAGCTGTTTTTT.

The V gene is TRBV20-1, the J gene TRBJ2-1; perhaps TRBD1 as D (5 bases). CDR1 and CDR2 (germline): DFQATT, SNEGSKA (reference sequence). The CDR3 spans 11 residues. Trimming shortened V by 6 bases and J by 7 bases, and 10 bases separated the two germline ends. CDR3 bases: TGCAGTGCAGGACAAGGTAATGAGCAGTTCTTC. Translated: CSAGQGNEQFF.

The CDR3 sequence is CASSPDLGANVLTF. Here the CDR3 DNA reads TGTGCCAGCTCACCCGATCTGGGGGCCAACGTCCTGACTTTC. The chain uses TRBV18 and TRBJ2-6, with unresolved D. The CDR3 contains 14 residues. Trimming shortened V by 3 bases and J by 4 bases, and 7 bases separated the two germline ends. The germline V gene has CDR1 KGHSH and CDR2 LQKENI.

The chain uses TRBV10-3 and TRBJ2-1; D might be TRBD1 (6 bases). Germline V gene lookup returns CDR1 ENHRY and CDR2 SYGVKD. This CDR3 region has 13 residues. V was cut by 7 bases and J by 8 bases, with 15 bases left in between. The CDR3 nucleotides are TGTGCCATCACCTCACAGGGAAACCATGAGCAGTTCTTC. As protein: CAITSQGNHEQFF.

The rearrangement links TRBV5-8 to TRBJ2-2; weak D call: TRBD1 (6 bases). Germline-derived CDR1 and CDR2 are SGHTS and YDEGEE. There are 15 residues in the CDR3. Trimming removed 2 bases from V and 2 bases from J, with 10 bases in between. CDR3 residues: CASSLGQINTGELFF. The CDR3 DNA follows: TGTGCCAGCAGCTTAGGACAGATAAACACCGGGGAGCTGTTTTTT. The full variable domain, in which reference TRBV5-8 and TRBJ2-2 provide the parts outside the CDR3, is EAGVTQSPTHLIKTRGQQATLRCSPISGHTSVYWYQQALGLGLQFLLWYDEGEERNRGNFPPRFSGRQFPNYSSELNVNALELEDSALYLCASSLGQINTGELFFGEGSRLTVL.

The CDR3 sequence is CASTEDRRAEKLFF. The DNA of the CDR3 is TGTGCCAGCACCGAGGACAGGCGCGCGGAAAAACTGTTTTTT. V is TRBV28 and J is TRBJ1-4, with 7 bases identical to TRBD1. This CDR3 contains 14 residues. Losses at the gene ends were 7 bases for V and 8 bases for J; bases not matched to a gene: 10. Germline V CDR1 and CDR2: MDHEN, SYDVKM.

The CDR3 loop reads CASSLENTEAFF. CDR3 DNA: TGTGCCAGCTCGTTAGAGAACACTGAAGCTTTCTTT. This chain uses TRBV18 with TRBJ1-1; no clear D gene. This CDR3 has 12 amino acids. Per the germline V gene, CDR1 is KGHSH and CDR2 is LQKENI. V was shortened by 6 bases and J by 1 base, with 6 bases between the two germline ends.

The V gene is TRBV12-3 or TRBV12-4, the J gene TRBJ1-1; no firm D call. V lost 7 bases to trimming and J lost 11 bases, with 17 bases between them. The CDR3 length is 12 residues. DNA for the CDR3: TGTGCCAGCAAAAAGACCCCGCTGGAGGCTTTCTTT. Its protein is CASKKTPLEAFF.

The chain joins TRBV14 to TRBJ1-6; 7 bases fit TRBD1. Trimming at V came to 3 bases and at J to 7 bases, leaving 6 bases not matched to a gene. The CDR3 runs 15 residues. Germline loops: CDR1 SGHDN, CDR2 FVKESK. CDR3 loop: CASSQLDRMNSPLHF. CDR3 nucleotide sequence: TGTGCCAGCAGCCAGTTGGACAGGATGAATTCACCCCTCCACTTT.

As DNA, the CDR3 is TGCAGCGGCTCCACGACACCTTCCAACACTGAAGCTTTCTTT. Amino acid sequence: CSGSTTPSNTEAFF. The J gene is TRBJ1-1, the V gene TRBV29-1; D is ambiguous. This CDR3 region has 14 residues. Trimming removed 7 bases at V and 2 bases at J, with 17 bases between. CDR1 is SQVTM, CDR2 ANQGSEA, per germline. The entire variable domain, with the rest obtained from reference TRBV29-1 and TRBJ1-1, is as follows: SAVISQKPSRDICQRGTSLTIQCQVDSQVTMMFWYRQQPGQSLTLIATANQGSEATYESGFVIDKFPISRPNLTFSTLTVSNMSPEDSSIYLCSGSTTPSNTEAFFGQGTRLTVV.

The J gene is TRBJ1-6, the V gene TRBV12-3 or TRBV12-4, with D uncertain. V was shortened by 5 bases and J by 13 bases, with 12 bases between the two germline ends. CDR3 length: 12 residues. The CDR3 coding sequence is TGTGCCAGCAGTGGGCTGTTTGGCCCCCTCCACTTT. Protein product: CASSGLFGPLHF.

The genes are TRBV19 and TRBJ2-5; D is uncertain. CDR1 is LNHDA, CDR2 SQIVND, per germline (reference sequence). V lost 4 bases and J lost 4, with 13 bases in between. The length of the CDR3 is 14 residues. The CDR3 reads CASSRSRPGETQYF. CDR3 DNA sequence: TGTGCCAGTAGTAGATCACGACCGGGAGAGACCCAGTACTTC. The variable domain in full, with the rest retrieved from reference TRBV19 and TRBJ2-5, is DGGITQSPKYLFRKEGQNVTLSCEQNLNHDAMYWYRQDPGQGLRLIYYSQIVNDFQKGDIAEGYSVSREKKESFPLTVTSAQKNPTAFYLCASSRSRPGETQYFGPGTRLLVL.

This chain links TRBV3-1 (or the pseudogene TRBV3-2) with TRBJ1-3; D is ambiguous. V dropped 2 bases and J dropped 1 base, with 9 bases sitting between them. The CDR3 consists of 15 residues. Per the germline V gene, CDR1 is LGHDT and CDR2 is YNNKEL (reference sequence). CDR3 protein: CASSQPTASGNTIYF. CDR3 bases: TGTGCCAGCAGCCAACCTACCGCTTCTGGAAACACCATATATTTT.

V is TRBV7-2 and J is TRBJ1-5; 11 nucleotides agree with TRBD1. Germline V CDR1 and CDR2: SGHTA, FQGNSA. V shed 7 bases and J 1 base; nucleotides not matched to a gene: 9. The CDR3 has 17 amino acids. This CDR3 is CASTEDRGLRSNQPQHF. The CDR3 DNA follows: TGTGCCAGCACGGAGGACAGGGGGCTTAGGAGCAATCAGCCCCAGCATTTT.

The chain couples TRBV10-3 to TRBJ2-2; 9 bases agree with TRBD2. Germline CDR1 ENHRY, CDR2 SYGVKD. J lost 6 bases, V lost 9 bases, and 8 bases had no gene match. The CDR3 covers 14 residues. As DNA, the CDR3 is TGTGCCATGGCCGGGACTAGCTTGGCCGGGGAGCTGTTTTTT. It is translated as CAMAGTSLAGELFF.

The chain employs TRBV11-2 and TRBJ1-1, with 8 bases that match TRBD1. The V gene's germline CDR1 is SGHAT and CDR2 FQNNGV. The junction had 7 bases not matched to a gene; V was cut back by 5 bases and J by 5 bases. CDR3 size: 14 residues. The CDR3 DNA reads as TGTGCCAGCAGCCCATCCAGGGGGCGGACTGAAGCTTTCTTT. It yields the protein CASSPSRGRTEAFF.